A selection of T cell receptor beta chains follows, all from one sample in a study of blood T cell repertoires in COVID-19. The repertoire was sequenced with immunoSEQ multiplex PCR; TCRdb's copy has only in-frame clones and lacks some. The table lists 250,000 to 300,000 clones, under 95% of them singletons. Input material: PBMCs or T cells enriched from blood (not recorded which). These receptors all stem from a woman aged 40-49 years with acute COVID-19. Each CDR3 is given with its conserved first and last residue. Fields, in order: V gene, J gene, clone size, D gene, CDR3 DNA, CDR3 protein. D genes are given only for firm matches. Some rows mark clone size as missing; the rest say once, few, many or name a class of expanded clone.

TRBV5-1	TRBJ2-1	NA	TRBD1	TGCGCCAGCAGCTTCGGTCAAGTGGGACAGGGCTATGAGCAGTTCTTC	CASSFGQVGQGYEQFF
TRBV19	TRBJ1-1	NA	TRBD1	TGTGCCACTATCAGGACAGGTGGTACCACTGAAGCTTTCTTT	CATIRTGGTTEAFF
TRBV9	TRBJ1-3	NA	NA	TGTGCCAGCAGCTCGGACTACCTCTCTGGAAACACCATATATTTT	CASSSDYLSGNTIYF
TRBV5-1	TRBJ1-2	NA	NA	TGCGCCAGCAGCTATACCAGTACAGGGCTTGTTGGCTACACCTTC	CASSYTSTGLVGYTF
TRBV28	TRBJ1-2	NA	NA	TGTGCCAGCAGTTTCATTAACTATGGCTACACCTTC	CASSFINYGYTF
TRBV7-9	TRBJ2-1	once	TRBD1	TGTGCCAGCAGCCAAGGCTGGACAGGGAGAAATGAGCAGTTCTTC	CASSQGWTGRNEQFF
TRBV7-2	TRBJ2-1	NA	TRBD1	TGTGCCAGCAGCTCCCTATACGGACAGGGGGGGTACAATGAGCAGTTCTTC	CASSSLYGQGGYNEQFF
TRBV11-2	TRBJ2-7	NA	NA	TGTGCCAGCAGCTTAGATCGCGGGGGCGCTTACGAGCAGTACTTC	CASSLDRGGAYEQYF
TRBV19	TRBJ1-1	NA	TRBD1	TGTGCCAGTAGGACAGGGACCATGAACACTGAAGCTTTCTTT	CASRTGTMNTEAFF
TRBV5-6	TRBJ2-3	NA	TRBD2	TGTGCCAGCAGCTTGGTGGGACTAGCGGAGCCAGATACGCAGTATTTT	CASSLVGLAEPDTQYF
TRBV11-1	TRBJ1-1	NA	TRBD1	TGTGCCAGCAGCCCGCGACAGGGCCGTAACACTGAAGCTTTCTTT	CASSPRQGRNTEAFF
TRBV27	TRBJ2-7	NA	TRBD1	TGTGCCAGCAGTCCCAGACAGGGCCGGCAGTACTTC	CASSPRQGRQYF
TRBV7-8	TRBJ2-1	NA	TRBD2	TGTGCCAGCAGTCCACATTATAGCGGGAGTGCCTACAATGAGCAGTTCTTC	CASSPHYSGSAYNEQFF
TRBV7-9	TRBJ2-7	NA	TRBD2	TGTGCCAGCAGCTTTGTGGGGGCGGGAGGCTACGAGCAGTACTTC	CASSFVGAGGYEQYF
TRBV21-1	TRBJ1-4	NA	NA	TGTGCCAGCGGTCCAGGGGGCGAAGATCGGGAAAAACTGTTTTTT	CASGPGGEDREKLFF
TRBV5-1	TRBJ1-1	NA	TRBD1	TGCGCCAGCAGCTCGACAGGGGCGAACACTGAAGCTTTCTTT	CASSSTGANTEAFF
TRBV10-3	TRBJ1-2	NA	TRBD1	TGTGCCATCAGTGAGCCGGGGACAGGAAACTATGGCTACACCTTC	CAISEPGTGNYGYTF
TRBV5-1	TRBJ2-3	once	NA	TGCGCCAGCAGCTTTAGGGTCGGGGAGTTCACAGATACGCAGTATTTT	CASSFRVGEFTDTQYF
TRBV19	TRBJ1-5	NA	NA	TGTGCCAGTAGTATAGACAGGGGTTTAAATCAGCCCCAGCATTTT	CASSIDRGLNQPQHF
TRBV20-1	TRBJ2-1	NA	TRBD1	TGCAGTGCTAGTAGGGACAGGCCATCCTACAATGAGCAGTTCTTC	CSASRDRPSYNEQFF
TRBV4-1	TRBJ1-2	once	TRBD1	TGCGCCAGCAGCCCGGTAGGGACAGGGTATGGCTACACCTTC	CASSPVGTGYGYTF
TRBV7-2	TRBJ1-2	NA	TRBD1	TGTGCCAGCAGCATTAGGCGGGGACAGAGCTATGGCTACACCTTC	CASSIRRGQSYGYTF
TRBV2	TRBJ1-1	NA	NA	TGTGCCAGCAGTGAACTACAGCGGGGGCTGGACACTGAAGCTTTCTTT	CASSELQRGLDTEAFF
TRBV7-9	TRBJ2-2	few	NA	TGTGCCAGCAGCTTGACAGGGAACACCGGGGAGCTGTTTTTT	CASSLTGNTGELFF
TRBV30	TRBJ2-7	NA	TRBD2	TGTGCCTGGAGTGACAAGGGAGGGTCCTACGAGCAGTACTTC	CAWSDKGGSYEQYF
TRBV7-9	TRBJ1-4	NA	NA	TGTGCCAGCAGCTACACAGGGTTGGACAATGAAAAACTGTTTTTT	CASSYTGLDNEKLFF
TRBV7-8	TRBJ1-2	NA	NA	TGTGCCAGCAGCCCTACCAGTGCGGATGGCTACACCTTC	CASSPTSADGYTF
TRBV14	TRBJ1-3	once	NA	TGTGCCAGCAGCCTTGGAGGGGTCACCATATATTTT	CASSLGGVTIYF